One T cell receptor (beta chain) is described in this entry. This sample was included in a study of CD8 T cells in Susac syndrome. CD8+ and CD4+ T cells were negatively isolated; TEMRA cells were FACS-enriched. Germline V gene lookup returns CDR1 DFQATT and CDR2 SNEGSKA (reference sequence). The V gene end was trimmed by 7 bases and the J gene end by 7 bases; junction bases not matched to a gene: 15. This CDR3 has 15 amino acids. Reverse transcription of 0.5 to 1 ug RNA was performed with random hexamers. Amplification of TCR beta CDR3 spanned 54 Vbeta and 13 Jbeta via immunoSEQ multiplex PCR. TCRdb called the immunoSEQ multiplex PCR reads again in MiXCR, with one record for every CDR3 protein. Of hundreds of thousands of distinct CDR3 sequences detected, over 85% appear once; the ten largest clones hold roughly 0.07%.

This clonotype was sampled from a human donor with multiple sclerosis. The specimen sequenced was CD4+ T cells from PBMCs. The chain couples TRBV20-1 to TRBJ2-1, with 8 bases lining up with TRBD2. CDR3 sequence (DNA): TGCAGTGTACACGTAGCGGGGAGCGACTGGAATGAGCAGTTCTTC. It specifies CSVHVAGSDWNEQFF.